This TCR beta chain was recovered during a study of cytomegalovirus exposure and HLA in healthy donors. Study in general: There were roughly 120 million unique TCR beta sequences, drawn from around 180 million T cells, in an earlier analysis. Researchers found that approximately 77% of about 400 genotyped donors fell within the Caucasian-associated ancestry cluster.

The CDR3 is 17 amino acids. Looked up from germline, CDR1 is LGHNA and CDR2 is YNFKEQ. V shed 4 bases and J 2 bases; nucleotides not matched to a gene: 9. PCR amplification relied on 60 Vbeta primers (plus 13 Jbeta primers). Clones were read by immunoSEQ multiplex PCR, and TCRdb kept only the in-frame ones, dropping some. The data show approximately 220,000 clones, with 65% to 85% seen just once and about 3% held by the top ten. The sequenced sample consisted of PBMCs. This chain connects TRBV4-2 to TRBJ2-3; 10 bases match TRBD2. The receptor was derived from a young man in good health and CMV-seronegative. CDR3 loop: CASSPGPTSGDTDTQYF. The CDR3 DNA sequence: TGTGCCAGCAGCCCCGGCCCCACTAGCGGGGACACAGATACGCAGTATTTT.